The 13 T cell receptor beta chains reported below all come from one sample, sequenced in a study of tumor-infiltrating lymphocytes in primary liver carcinoma. Germline DNA was also extracted, with blood RNA taken from unsorted whole blood. A constant-region primer primed TCR beta cDNA synthesis from 400 to 550 ng of total RNA. Libraries covering TCR beta were generated through three nested multiplex PCR rounds (using a slightly modified ARM-PCR). A C-beta reverse primer was combined with TRBV1-TRBV30 forward primers in the first two PCR rounds, and each round had 9 to 10 cycles. TCRdb used MiXCR to reprocess the multiplex PCR reads, holding one entry per CDR3 protein. This sample carries hundreds of thousands of distinct CDR3 sequences, approximately 60% of them seen once, and the ten largest clones take roughly 10%. Sequencing used peripheral blood. These receptors all come from a man between 35 and 55 years old with primary liver carcinoma and hepatitis B virus infection.

V is TRBV5-4 and J is TRBJ2-1; 14 bases are a match to TRBD2. The CDR3 has 16 amino acids. The germline CDR1 and CDR2 sequences are SGHNT and YYREEE (reference sequence). V gave up 0 bases and J gave up 7 bases; unmatched junction bases: 3. This CDR3 reads CASSLGGLAGANEQFF. In nucleotides, the CDR3 is TGTGCCAGCAGCTTGGGGGGACTAGCGGGAGCTAATGAGCAGTTCTTC.

As to this clonotype: A much larger clone is a single base away; this may be a read error. The V and J genes are TRBV5-5 and TRBJ2-7, with a possible D match to TRBD1 (6 bases). This CDR3 region has 15 residues. V was trimmed by 3 bases and J by 0 bases, leaving 13 bases between them. Germline lookup yields CDR1 SGHKS and CDR2 YYEKEE (reference sequence). The CDR3 DNA follows: TGTGCCAGCAGCTCCGTGACAGGAGTCTCCTACGAGCAGTACTTC. It specifies CASSSVTGVSYEQYF. Drawing the rest from reference TRBV5-5 and TRBJ2-7, the complete variable domain is DAGVTQSPTHLIKTRGQQVTLRCSPISGHKSVSWYQQVLGQGPQFIFQYYEKEERGRGNFPDRFSARQFPNYSSELNVNALLLGDSALYLCASSSVTGVSYEQYFGPGTRLTVT.

This clonotype occurred many times. This chain links TRBV10-3 with TRBJ2-7, with a weak D call TRBD2 (5 bases). Germline lookup yields CDR1 ENHRY and CDR2 SYGVKD. Trimming cost V 0 bases and J 5 bases, with 14 bases left between them. CDR3 size: 15 residues. The DNA of the CDR3 is TGTGCCATCAGTGAGTCTTTGAGGGATAGGAACGAGCAGTACTTC. Its protein is CAISESLRDRNEQYF.

This sequence joins TRBV6-6 and TRBJ1-5; D uncertain. The CDR3 totals 17 residues. CDR1 is MNHNY, CDR2 SVGAGI, per germline (reference sequence). With 4 bases removed from V and 0 bases from J, the gap between germline ends came to 16 bases. The CDR3 sequence is CASSWVQVAGSNQPQHF. DNA for the CDR3: TGTGCCAGCAGTTGGGTTCAGGTGGCGGGTAGCAATCAGCCCCAGCATTTT.

J is TRBJ2-1 and V is TRBV2, with TRBD1 matching 11 bases. The CDR3 length is 13 residues. V was clipped by 6 bases and J by 5 bases; unmatched bases: 0. CDR1 is SNHLY and CDR2 is FYNNEI in the germline V gene. CDR3 DNA: TGTGCCAGCAGGGGACAGGGGGACAATGAGCAGTTCTTC. Translating gives CASRGQGDNEQFF.

This clonotype was counted at least ten times. The chain employs TRBV12-3 or TRBV12-4 and TRBJ2-1; unclear D gene. This CDR3 has 15 amino acids. Trimming removed 3 bases at V and 0 bases at J, with 9 bases between. The CDR3 is CASSLGTSSYNEQFF. The CDR3 nucleotides read TGTGCCAGCAGTTTGGGTACCAGCTCCTACAATGAGCAGTTCTTC.

In the case of this clonotype: No conserved phenylalanine or tryptophan is present at the end of the CDR3, so a read error is the likely explanation. The chain carries TRBV11-3 and TRBJ2-2, with TRBD1 identical over 11 bases. The CDR3 has 15 residues. Germline assignment: CDR1 SGHNT and CDR2 YENEEA. CDR3 region: CASSNSGQGAGKLFL. The DNA for the CDR3 is TGTGCCAGCAGCAACTCCGGACAGGGGGCCGGGAAGCTGTTTCTT.

A note on this clonotype: The CDR3 does not end in the conserved phenylalanine or tryptophan, so this is likely a read error. The chain joins TRBV11-2 to TRBJ2-1; 10 bases fit TRBD2. The CDR3 length is 15 residues. From germline, CDR1 is SGHAT and CDR2 FQNNGV. The CDR3 nucleotides are TGTGCCAGCAGCCCCCGACTAGCGGGCTACAATGGGCAGTTCCTC. Its translation: CASSPRLAGYNGQFL.

For this clonotype: Just one base apart from a much larger clone, this may be a read error. V gene TRBV12-3 or TRBV12-4 combines with J gene TRBJ1-2; the D gene is possibly TRBD1 (5 bases). The length of the CDR3 is 13 residues. The CDR3 DNA is TGTGCCAGCAGTTTAGGGCGGGACTATGACTACACCTTC. Its protein is CASSLGRDYDYTF.

Details on this clonotype: A read error is likely, as this CDR3 ends without the conserved phenylalanine or tryptophan. The V and J genes are TRBV5-1 and TRBJ2-3; 15 bases match TRBD2. Germline lookup yields CDR1 SGHRS and CDR2 YFSETQ. The V and J ends lost 5 bases and 0 bases, in that order; junction bases with no gene match: 7. CDR3 length equals 18 residues. CDR3 protein: CASRYGTSGRSSTDTQYL. CDR3 in DNA: TGCGCCAGCAGATACGGGACTAGCGGGAGGTCTAGCACAGATACGCAGTATCTT.

A word on this clonotype: Its ends do not fully match the called genes, so a read error is possible. The CDR3 loop is CASSPGQPNNILTF. The DNA for the CDR3 is TGTGCCAGCAGTCCGGGACAGCCGAACAACATCCTGACTTTC. The chain uses TRBV12-3 or TRBV12-4 and TRBJ2-6, with TRBD1 identical over 7 bases. There are 14 residues in the CDR3.

The V gene is TRBV6-4, the J gene TRBJ2-2; D ambiguous. Germline V gene lookup returns CDR1 MRHNA and CDR2 SNTAGT. CDR3 length: 13 residues. The germline V and J ends were trimmed by 4 bases and 4 bases, with 7 bases remaining between them. Here the CDR3 DNA reads TGTGCCAGCAGTGCGATGGGCACCGGGGAGCTGTTTTTT. Protein: CASSAMGTGELFF.

As regards this clonotype: A read error may be the cause here, since a much bigger clone is one base away. J is TRBJ2-1 and V is TRBV12-3 or TRBV12-4; 13 bases are a match to TRBD2. The CDR3 runs to 13 residues. V lost 8 bases, J lost 9 bases, and 4 bases stayed unmatched. The CDR3 is CASGLAGAVEQFF. In nucleotides, the CDR3 is TGTGCCAGCGGACTAGCGGGAGCGGTTGAGCAGTTCTTC.